Listed here is a single T cell receptor (beta chain). The data were taken from a study of cytomegalovirus exposure and HLA in healthy donors. Vbeta (60) and Jbeta (13) primers were used in the PCR. Using immunoSEQ multiplex PCR, the repertoire was profiled, and TCRdb retains in-frame clones only, with some absent. The sample records approximately 92,000 clones, about two thirds being singletons. The clonotype comes from a man between 60 and 75 years old in good health and CMV-seronegative. The specimen was PBMCs.

The CDR3, as DNA: TGTGCCAGCAGCGTAATCTTATCCGATGAGCAGTTCTTC. Translating it yields CASSVILSDEQFF. V gene TRBV9 combines with J gene TRBJ2-1; D not resolved. Trimming removed 1 base at V and 8 bases at J, with 10 bases between. CDR3 size: 13 residues. Germline V gene sequence: CDR1 SGDLS, CDR2 YYNGEE.